The clone carrying this T cell receptor beta chain was found many times. Its antigen is as yet unknown. These data are taken from a study of T-cell reconstitution after alpha-beta-depleted transplantation in children. Unique molecular identifiers were used to barcode this TCRbeta library. MiXCR, run by TCRdb on the PCR reads, gives a single entry per CDR3 protein. The sample holds approximately 200,000 distinct CDR3 sequences; roughly 6.3% are singletons and the top ten take under 5%. Broader study findings: Day-60 TCRbeta diversity that was high in some patients was derived from surviving recipient T cells and thymic progenitors. From newly produced T cells came most of the T-cell counts and diversity one year after transplant. Expanded graft clones, several hundred of them, were reportedly the source of alpha-beta T cells about two months after transplant.

Material: PBMCs, obtained before TCRalphabeta/CD19-depleted stem cell transplant. This clonotype was sampled from a girl under three years old with combined immunodeficiency, due to receive a stem cell transplant.

CDR3 coding DNA: TGCGCCAGCAGCCTCGGACAGGGGTTGAACGAGCAGTACTTC. This codes for CASSLGQGLNEQYF. V gene TRBV5-1 combines with J gene TRBJ2-7, with TRBD1 matching 9 bases. Trimming took 4 bases from V and 5 from J; bases not matched to a gene: 7. This CDR3 is built from 14 residues. CDR1 SGHRS and CDR2 YFSETQ come from the germline V gene.